Following are 16 T cell receptor beta chains from one sample sequenced in a study of blood T cell repertoires in COVID-19. Some clones are missing from TCRdb's copy, which holds only in-frame ones; the method was immunoSEQ multiplex PCR. The sample holds around 200,000 clones, roughly nine tenths seen once. Sequencing was carried out using PBMCs or T cells enriched from blood (not recorded which). These receptors were taken from a woman aged 40 to 50 with acute COVID-19.

This chain uses TRBV28 with TRBJ2-2; TRBD2 aligns across 7 bases. The trim removed 3 bases at V and 0 bases at J, leaving 1 base unmatched. The V gene's germline CDR1 is MDHEN and CDR2 SYDVKM. The CDR3 spans 15 residues. The CDR3 here is CASSFGGANTGELFF. Written as DNA, the CDR3 is TGTGCCAGCAGTTTTGGGGGGGCGAACACCGGGGAGCTGTTTTTT.

With regard to this clone: The same CDR3 is also encoded by other DNA sequences in this sample. The CDR3 loop is CASSLGTGYGYTF. In nucleotides, the CDR3 is TGCGCCAGCAGCTTGGGAACAGGGTATGGCTACACCTTC. The V gene is TRBV5-1, the J gene TRBJ1-2; weak D call: TRBD1 (6 bases). Germline CDR1 and CDR2: SGHRS and YFSETQ. V was pared by 0 bases and J by 5 bases, with 8 bases between. The CDR3 length is 13 residues.

V and J are TRBV5-1 and TRBJ2-3, with D possibly matching TRBD1 (6 bases). The ends were cut back, 0 bases at V and 3 bases at J, with 8 bases in the middle. The CDR3 length is 14 residues. Germline V lookup: CDR1 SGHRS, CDR2 YFSETQ. The DNA for the CDR3 is TGCGCCAGCAGCTTGGGGGGGCCTACAGATACGCAGTATTTT. This translates into CASSLGGPTDTQYF.

The rearrangement joins TRBV7-9 to TRBJ1-1; 7 bases map to TRBD1. CDR1 is SEHNR, CDR2 FQNEAQ, per germline (reference sequence). Trimming removed 5 bases from V and 3 bases from J; junction bases left unmatched: 15. The CDR3 is made up of 17 amino acids. This CDR3 reads CASSRPQGTTPDTEAFF. The CDR3 nucleotides read TGTGCCAGCAGCCGCCCACAGGGGACCACCCCGGACACTGAAGCTTTCTTT.

The genes are TRBV7-2 and TRBJ2-3; tentatively, D is TRBD1 (6 bases). The CDR3 sequence is 15 residues long. Germline loops: CDR1 SGHTA, CDR2 FQGNSA. Trimming took 5 bases from V and 0 from J, leaving 12 bases between them. The CDR3 nucleotides are TGTGCCAGCAGCCATAGACAGGCTAGCACAGATACGCAGTATTTT. Its protein product is CASSHRQASTDTQYF.

The CDR3 protein is CASSSRDGSSYEQYF. The CDR3 nucleotides are TGTGCCAGCAGCTCCCGGGACGGGAGCTCCTACGAGCAGTACTTC. The rearrangement uses TRBV4-2 and TRBJ2-7; perhaps TRBD2 as D (6 bases). CDR3 length: 15 residues. Germline values: CDR1 LGHNA, CDR2 YNFKEQ. V dropped 5 bases and J dropped 0 bases, with 14 bases sitting between them.

The table lists this clone with a count of one. The V call is TRBV7-9, the J call TRBJ1-1; D is perhaps TRBD1 (5 bases). The ends were cut back, 1 base at V and 7 bases at J, with 16 bases in the middle. The CDR3 runs to 15 residues. CDR1 and CDR2 from the germline V gene are SEHNR and FQNEAQ (reference sequence). The CDR3 sequence: CASSLDEKGANEAFF. CDR3 DNA: TGTGCCAGCAGCTTAGACGAAAAAGGGGCGAATGAAGCTTTCTTT.

This clone was observed a single time. CDR3 nucleotide sequence: TGTGCCAGCAGCTCGGACACCTTGGCTGGAAACACCATATATTTT. Protein: CASSSDTLAGNTIYF. The V and J genes are TRBV3-1 (or the pseudogene TRBV3-2) and TRBJ1-3; D possibly corresponds to TRBD1 (5 bases). The V and J ends lost 5 bases and 2 bases respectively, with 13 bases between them. This CDR3 spans 15 amino acids. CDR1 LGHDT and CDR2 YNNKEL come from the germline V gene (reference sequence).

CDR3 amino acids: CASSLRGGDGYTF. In DNA, the CDR3 is TGCGCCAGCAGCTTGCGAGGGGGGGATGGCTACACCTTC. The chain couples TRBV5-1 to TRBJ1-2; possible D gene TRBD1, 6 bases. CDR1 is SGHRS and CDR2 is YFSETQ in the germline V gene. V shed 1 base and J shed 6 bases, with 10 bases lying between them. CDR3 length equals 13 residues.

V gene TRBV10-3 combines with J gene TRBJ1-1; 7 bases line up with TRBD1. V was clipped by 6 bases and J by 4 bases; unmatched bases: 8. This CDR3 has 14 residues. Germline assignment: CDR1 ENHRY and CDR2 SYGVKD. The DNA for the CDR3 is TGTGCCATCAGCGGAGACAGGGCCGGCACTGAAGCTTTCTTT. Protein product: CAISGDRAGTEAFF.

The rearrangement uses TRBV7-9 and TRBJ2-3; the match to TRBD2 covers 8 bases. CDR3 length equals 13 residues. V shed 8 bases and J 1 base; nucleotides not matched to a gene: 2. From germline, CDR1 is SEHNR and CDR2 FQNEAQ (reference sequence). CDR3 protein: CASSAGGTDTQYF. CDR3 sequence (DNA): TGTGCCAGCTCAGCGGGGGGCACAGATACGCAGTATTTT.

This chain joins TRBV28 and TRBJ1-5, with D unclear. Germline V gives CDR1 MDHEN, CDR2 SYDVKM. V dropped 5 bases and J dropped 0 bases, with 11 bases sitting between them. This CDR3 has 15 amino acids. For the CDR3, the DNA is TGTGCCAGCAGTCCAGCGACGGGTAGCAATCAGCCCCAGCATTTT. Its translation is CASSPATGSNQPQHF.

V and J are TRBV7-3 and TRBJ2-2; no definite D call. Germline CDR1 and CDR2: SGHTA and FQGTGA. The CDR3 consists of 14 residues. The V and J ends lost 3 bases and 1 base respectively, with 6 bases between them. For the CDR3, the DNA is TGTGCCAGCAGCTTGTTCGGGAACACCGGGGAGCTGTTTTTT. Its protein is CASSLFGNTGELFF. Full variable domain (rest looked up from reference TRBV7-3 and TRBJ2-2): GAGVSQTPSNKVTEKGKYVELRCDPISGHTALYWYRQSLGQGPEFLIYFQGTGAADDSGLPNDRFFAVRPEGSVSTLKIQRTERGDSAVYLCASSLFGNTGELFFGEGSRLTVL.

The CDR3 coding sequence is TGCGCCAGCAGCCAAGACTTCGCGGGTAGCACAGATACGCAGTATTTT. As protein: CASSQDFAGSTDTQYF. The chain employs TRBV4-1 and TRBJ2-3; a possible D gene is TRBD2 (5 bases). The germline V gene encodes CDR1 MGHRA and CDR2 YSYEKL. V was clipped by 0 bases and J by 0 bases, with 10 bases between them. There are 16 residues in the CDR3.

This clone was seen a single time. The genes are TRBV5-1 and TRBJ2-2; 8 bases agree with TRBD1. Trimming cost V 4 bases and J 5 bases; bases outside gene matches: 7. The V gene's germline CDR1 is SGHRS and CDR2 YFSETQ. The CDR3 is 15 amino acids. CDR3 protein: CASSHTGGRTGELFF. The CDR3 DNA reads TGCGCCAGCAGCCATACAGGGGGAAGGACCGGGGAGCTGTTTTTT.

The rearrangement joins TRBV11-2 to TRBJ2-7; the D is unclear. The CDR3 sequence is 16 residues long. The V gene lost 2 bases and the J gene lost 1 base, with 15 bases spanning the gap. CDR1 SGHAT and CDR2 FQNNGV come from the germline V gene. CDR3 protein: CASSLSNPSPSYEQYF. The DNA of the CDR3 is TGTGCCAGCAGCTTATCTAATCCTTCCCCTTCCTACGAGCAGTACTTC. The complete variable domain, with remaining parts taken from reference TRBV11-2 and TRBJ2-7, reads EAGVAQSPRYKIIEKRQSVAFWCNPISGHATLYWYQQILGQGPKLLIQFQNNGVVDDSQLPKDRFSAERLKGVDSTLKIQPAKLEDSAVYLCASSLSNPSPSYEQYFGPGTRLTVT.